Below are 16 T cell receptor beta chains sequenced from a single sample in a study of cytomegalovirus exposure and HLA in healthy donors (dated by TCRdb to 2015 to 2018). The protocol used for the library was the immunoSEQ multiplex PCR assay. A mixture of 60 forward primers for TCR Vbeta segments and 13 reverse primers for TCR Jbeta segments was used in the multiplex PCR. The clones in this table, taken by TCRdb from immuneACCESS, are in-frame only. Not every clone is retained; where verified, under half of the shortfall comes from an unresolved V gene, and the cause of the rest is unknown. The sample records around 130,000 clones, 80% to 85% of which are singletons. In total, the top ten clones hold roughly 2.4% of the sample. Sequenced: PBMCs. These TCRs come from a woman in her 40s in good health and CMV-seronegative.

This sequence joins TRBV5-1 and TRBJ1-1, with 11 bases fitting TRBD1. This CDR3 is built from 16 residues. The ends lost 4 bases at V and 2 bases at J; junction bases unmatched: 7. Germline V gives CDR1 SGHRS, CDR2 YFSETQ. This CDR3 is CASSRGTGGYNTEAFF. The DNA for the CDR3 is TGCGCCAGCAGCCGCGGGACAGGGGGATATAACACTGAAGCTTTCTTT.

This clone was seen a single time. This chain joins TRBV18 and TRBJ1-3; perhaps TRBD1 as D (5 bases). The ends were cut back, 1 base at V and 0 bases at J, with 10 bases in the middle. The germline CDR1 and CDR2 sequences are KGHSH and LQKENI. The length of the CDR3 is 16 residues. CDR3 sequence reads: CASSPQGSYSGNTIYF. The CDR3 DNA reads TGTGCCAGCTCACCACAGGGGTCCTACTCTGGAAACACCATATATTTT. The full variable domain, rest sourced from reference TRBV18 and TRBJ1-3, is NAGVMQNPRHLVRRRGQEARLRCSPMKGHSHVYWYRQLPEEGLKFMVYLQKENIIDESGMPKERFSAEFPKEGPSILRIQQVVRGDSAAYFCASSPQGSYSGNTIYFGEGSWLTVV.

The V gene is TRBV7-9, the J gene TRBJ2-7; TRBD1 matches 9 bases. Germline V lookup: CDR1 SEHNR, CDR2 FQNEAQ (reference sequence). The J segment lost 5 bases and the V segment lost 4 bases, leaving 6 bases of the junction unmatched. The CDR3 covers 14 residues. The CDR3 nucleotides read TGTGCCAGCAGCTCGGACAGGGGATTCGACGAGCAGTACTTC. The encoded protein is CASSSDRGFDEQYF.

The V call is TRBV28, the J call TRBJ2-7, with 11 bases that match TRBD2. Germline lookup yields CDR1 MDHEN and CDR2 SYDVKM. The V and J ends lost 11 bases and 0 bases, in that order; junction bases with no gene match: 6. This CDR3 has 14 amino acids. The CDR3: CALGTSGASYEQYF. In DNA, the CDR3 is TGTGCCCTCGGGACTAGCGGAGCCTCCTACGAGCAGTACTTC.

The gene calls are TRBV7-9 and TRBJ2-5, with 9 positions matching TRBD2. V dropped 1 base and J dropped 2; count of bases not matched to a gene: 2. Germline V CDR1 and CDR2: SEHNR, FQNEAQ (reference sequence). CDR3 length: 15 residues. This chain's CDR3 is CASSLGLAGQETQYF. In DNA, the CDR3 is TGTGCCAGCAGCTTAGGGCTAGCGGGGCAAGAGACCCAGTACTTC.

In its sample, this clone was seen once. Distinct nucleotide sequences in the sample also encode this CDR3. The genes are TRBV7-9 and TRBJ2-7, with 12 bases lining up with TRBD1. The CDR3 extends over 15 amino acids. Losses at the gene ends were 0 bases for V and 5 bases for J; bases not matched to a gene: 2. Germline V CDR1 and CDR2: SEHNR, FQNEAQ (reference sequence). CDR3 nucleotide sequence: TGTGCCAGCAGCTTAGCTGGGACAGGGGGCAACGAGCAGTACTTC. Protein: CASSLAGTGGNEQYF.

V gene TRBV19 combines with J gene TRBJ2-7, with 7 positions matching TRBD1. The CDR3 loop spans 14 amino acids. Germline V gene lookup returns CDR1 LNHDA and CDR2 SQIVND (reference sequence). V was pared by 4 bases and J by 3 bases, with 6 bases of the junction left unmatched. Here the CDR3 reads CASSRGTVSYEQYF. The CDR3 DNA follows: TGTGCCAGTAGTAGGGGGACAGTGAGCTACGAGCAGTACTTC.

The V call is TRBV29-1, the J call TRBJ1-2; D uncertain. CDR1 is SQVTM and CDR2 is ANQGSEA in the germline V gene. This CDR3 comprises 11 residues. V lost 5 bases, J lost 0 bases, and 4 bases lay in between. The CDR3 region has the DNA TGCAGCGTTTATTCTAACTATGGCTACACCTTC. Translating gives CSVYSNYGYTF.

The rearrangement uses TRBV5-4 and TRBJ2-2, with D possibly being TRBD1 (6 bases). The CDR3 covers 15 residues. V dropped 3 bases and J dropped 2 bases, with 11 bases sitting between them. Germline V CDR1 and CDR2: SGHNT, YYREEE (reference sequence). CDR3 DNA sequence: TGTGCCAGCAGCTACCGGACAGTAAACACCGGGGAGCTGTTTTTT. This codes for CASSYRTVNTGELFF.

The V and J genes are TRBV11-2 and TRBJ1-4, with 8 nucleotides matching TRBD1. The trim removed 5 bases at V and 3 bases at J, leaving 8 bases unmatched. Germline V lookup: CDR1 SGHAT, CDR2 FQNNGV. CDR3 length: 16 amino acids. In DNA form, the CDR3 reads TGTGCCAGCAGCCTCATCGACAGGGGATCTAATGAAAAACTGTTTTTT. Its protein product is CASSLIDRGSNEKLFF.

The CDR3 nucleotides are TGTGCCAGCAGTTACGCGGGGGGGGATTACAATGAGCAGTTCTTC. Translating it yields CASSYAGGDYNEQFF. This sequence joins TRBV6-6 and TRBJ2-1, with 9 bases aligning to TRBD2. J lost 4 bases, V lost 2 bases, and 3 bases had no gene match. Germline CDR1 and CDR2: MNHNY and SVGAGI (reference sequence). This CDR3 has 15 residues.

The CDR3 loop reads CASSGQTSGTYNEQFF. The CDR3 DNA reads TGCGCCAGCAGTGGGCAGACTAGCGGGACCTACAATGAGCAGTTCTTC. The genes are TRBV10-2 and TRBJ2-1; TRBD2 aligns across 11 bases. After removal of 4 bases from V and 2 bases from J, the junction contained 4 bases not matched to a gene. The CDR3 has 16 residues. The germline V gene encodes CDR1 WSHSY and CDR2 SAAADI.

This chain connects TRBV4-3 to TRBJ2-3; D is perhaps TRBD2 (5 bases). CDR1 and CDR2 (germline): LGHNA, YSLEER. Deletions cut 0 bases from V and 3 bases from J, with 13 bases between. CDR3 length equals 16 residues. The CDR3 reads CASSQERELGTDTQYF. The DNA of the CDR3 is TGCGCCAGCAGCCAAGAACGGGAACTTGGTACAGATACGCAGTATTTT.

J is TRBJ1-2 and V is TRBV6-5; 7 bases agree with TRBD1. Germline lookup yields CDR1 MNHEY and CDR2 SVGAGI. V was clipped by 6 bases and J by 8 bases; unmatched bases: 9. CDR3 size: 13 residues. CDR3 sequence: CASRKTGRGGYTF. CDR3 nucleotide sequence: TGTGCCAGCAGAAAGACAGGGCGCGGAGGCTACACCTTC.

The chain uses TRBV9 and TRBJ2-6; tentative D call: TRBD2 (7 bases). V was clipped by 1 base and J by 0 bases, with 8 bases between them. Germline CDR1 SGDLS, CDR2 YYNGEE. The CDR3 runs to 16 residues. CDR3 loop: CASSVRGGSGANVLTF. The CDR3 DNA reads TGTGCCAGCAGCGTAAGGGGGGGCTCTGGGGCCAACGTCCTGACTTTC.

The chain joins TRBV7-9 to TRBJ1-1; 8 nucleotides align to TRBD1. Unmatched junction bases numbered 3, after V lost 5 bases and J lost 4 bases. Looked up from germline, CDR1 is SEHNR and CDR2 is FQNEAQ (reference sequence). The length of the CDR3 is 13 residues. CDR3 residues: CASSETGATEAFF. CDR3 DNA: TGTGCCAGCAGCGAGACAGGGGCCACTGAAGCTTTCTTT.